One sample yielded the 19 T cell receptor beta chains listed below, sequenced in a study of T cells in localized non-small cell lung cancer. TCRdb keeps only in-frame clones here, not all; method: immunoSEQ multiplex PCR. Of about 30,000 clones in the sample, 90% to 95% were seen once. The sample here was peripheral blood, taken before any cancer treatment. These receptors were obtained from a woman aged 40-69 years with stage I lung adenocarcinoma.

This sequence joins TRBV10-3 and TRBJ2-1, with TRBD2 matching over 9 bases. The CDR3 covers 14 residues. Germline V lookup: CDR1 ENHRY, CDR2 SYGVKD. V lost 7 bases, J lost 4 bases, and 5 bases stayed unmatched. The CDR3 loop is CAIKSLAGYNEQFF. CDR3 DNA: TGTGCCATCAAGAGCCTAGCGGGATACAATGAGCAGTTCTTC.

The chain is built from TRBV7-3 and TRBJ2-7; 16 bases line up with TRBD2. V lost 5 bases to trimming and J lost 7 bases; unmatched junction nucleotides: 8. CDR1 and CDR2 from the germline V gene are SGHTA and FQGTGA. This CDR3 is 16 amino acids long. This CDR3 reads CASSRGLAGGPGEQYF. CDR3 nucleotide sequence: TGTGCCAGCAGCAGGGGACTAGCGGGAGGGCCGGGGGAGCAGTACTTC.

CDR3 sequence reads: CASSQDSNTIYF. The CDR3 DNA reads TGCGCCAGCAGCCAAGACAGTAACACCATATATTTT. This chain joins TRBV4-1 and TRBJ1-3; D uncertain. The V gene's germline CDR1 is MGHRA and CDR2 YSYEKL. Trimming left V 0 bases short and J 7 bases short, with 4 bases between. This CDR3 spans 12 amino acids.

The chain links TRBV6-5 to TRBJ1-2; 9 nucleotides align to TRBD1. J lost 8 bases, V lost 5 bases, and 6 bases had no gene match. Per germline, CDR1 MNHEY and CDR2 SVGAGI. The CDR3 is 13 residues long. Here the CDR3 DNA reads TGTGCCAGCAGTATCGACAGGGGGGGCGGCTACACCTTC. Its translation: CASSIDRGGGYTF.

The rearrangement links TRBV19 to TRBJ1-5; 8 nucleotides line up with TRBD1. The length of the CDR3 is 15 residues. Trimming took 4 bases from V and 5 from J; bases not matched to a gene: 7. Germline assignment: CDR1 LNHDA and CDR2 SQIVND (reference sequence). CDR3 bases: TGTGCCAGTAGTACTTCCAGGGGGCGCGATCAGCCCCAGCATTTT. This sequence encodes CASSTSRGRDQPQHF. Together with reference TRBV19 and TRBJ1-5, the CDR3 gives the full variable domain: DGGITQSPKYLFRKEGQNVTLSCEQNLNHDAMYWYRQDPGQGLRLIYYSQIVNDFQKGDIAEGYSVSREKKESFPLTVTSAQKNPTAFYLCASSTSRGRDQPQHFGDGTRLSIL.

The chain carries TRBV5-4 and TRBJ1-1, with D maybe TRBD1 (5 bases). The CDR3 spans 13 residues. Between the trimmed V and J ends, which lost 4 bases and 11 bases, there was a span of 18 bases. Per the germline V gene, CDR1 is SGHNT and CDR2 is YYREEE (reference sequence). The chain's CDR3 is CASSIDGARLAFF. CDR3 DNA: TGTGCCAGCAGCATAGACGGGGCTCGATTGGCTTTCTTT. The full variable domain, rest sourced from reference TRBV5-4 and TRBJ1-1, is ETGVTQSPTHLIKTRGQQVTLRCSSQSGHNTVSWYQQALGQGPQFIFQYYREEENGRGNFPPRFSGLQFPNYSSELNVNALELDDSALYLCASSIDGARLAFFGQGTRLTVV.

The CDR3 protein is CASSYYKSSYNEQFF. The CDR3 coding sequence is TGTGCCAGCAGCTATTATAAGAGCTCCTACAATGAGCAGTTCTTC. The chain employs TRBV7-3 and TRBJ2-1, with no clear D. V was pared by 4 bases and J by 0 bases, with 10 bases between. This CDR3 is 15 amino acids long. Germline lookup yields CDR1 SGHTA and CDR2 FQGTGA.

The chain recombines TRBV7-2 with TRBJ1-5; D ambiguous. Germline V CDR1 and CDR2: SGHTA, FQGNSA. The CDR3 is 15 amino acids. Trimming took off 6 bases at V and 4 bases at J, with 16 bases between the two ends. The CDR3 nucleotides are TGTGCCAGCAGACTAAGTCCTGGACCGAATCAGCCCCAGCATTTT. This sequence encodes CASRLSPGPNQPQHF.

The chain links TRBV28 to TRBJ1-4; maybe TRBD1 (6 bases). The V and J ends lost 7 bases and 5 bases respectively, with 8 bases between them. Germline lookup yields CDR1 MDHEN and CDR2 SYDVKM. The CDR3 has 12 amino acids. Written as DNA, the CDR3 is TGTGCCAGCACGCAGGGGAATGAAAAACTGTTTTTT. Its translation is CASTQGNEKLFF.

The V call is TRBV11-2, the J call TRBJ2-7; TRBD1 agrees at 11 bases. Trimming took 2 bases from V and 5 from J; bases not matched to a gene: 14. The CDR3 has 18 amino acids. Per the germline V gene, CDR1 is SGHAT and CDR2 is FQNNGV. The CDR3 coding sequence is TGTGCCAGCAGCTTACTAGCCAGGACAGGGGGCAAGGGGAACGAGCAGTACTTC. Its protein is CASSLLARTGGKGNEQYF.

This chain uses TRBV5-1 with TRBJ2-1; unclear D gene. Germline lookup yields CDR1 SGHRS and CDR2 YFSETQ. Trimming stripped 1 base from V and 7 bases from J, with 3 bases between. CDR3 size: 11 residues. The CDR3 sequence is CASSLLNEQFF. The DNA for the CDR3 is TGCGCCAGCAGCTTGTTAAATGAGCAGTTCTTC.

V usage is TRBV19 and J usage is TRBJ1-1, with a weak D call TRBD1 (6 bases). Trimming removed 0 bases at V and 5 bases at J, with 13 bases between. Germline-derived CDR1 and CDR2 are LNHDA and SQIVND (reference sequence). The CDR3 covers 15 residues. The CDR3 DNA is TGTGCCAGTAGTATAGAGGGGGGGCTAATAACTGAAGCTTTCTTT. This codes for CASSIEGGLITEAFF.

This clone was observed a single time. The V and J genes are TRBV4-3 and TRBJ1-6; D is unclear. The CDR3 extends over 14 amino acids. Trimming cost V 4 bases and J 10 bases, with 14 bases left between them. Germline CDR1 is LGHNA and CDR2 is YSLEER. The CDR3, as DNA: TGCGCCAGCAGCCTCCGGCCGGTAGAATCACCCCTCCACTTT. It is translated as CASSLRPVESPLHF.

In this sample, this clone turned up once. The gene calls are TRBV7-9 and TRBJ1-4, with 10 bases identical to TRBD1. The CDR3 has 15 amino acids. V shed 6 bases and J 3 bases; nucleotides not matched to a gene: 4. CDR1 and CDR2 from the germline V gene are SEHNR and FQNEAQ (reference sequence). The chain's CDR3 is CASRDRGRANEKLFF. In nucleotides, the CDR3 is TGTGCCAGCAGAGACAGGGGGCGAGCTAATGAAAAACTGTTTTTT.

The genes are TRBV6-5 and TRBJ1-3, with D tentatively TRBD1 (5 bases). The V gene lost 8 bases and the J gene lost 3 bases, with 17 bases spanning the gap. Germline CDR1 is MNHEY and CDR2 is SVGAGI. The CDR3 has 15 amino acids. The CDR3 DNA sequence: TGTGCCAGCGGGGGGGTCGGGGTTTATGGAAACACCATATATTTT. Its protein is CASGGVGVYGNTIYF.

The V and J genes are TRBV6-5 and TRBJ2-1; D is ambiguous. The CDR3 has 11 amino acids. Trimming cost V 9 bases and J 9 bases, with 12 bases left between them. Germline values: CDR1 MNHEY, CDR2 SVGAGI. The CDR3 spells CASQRRGEQFF. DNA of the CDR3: TGTGCCAGTCAGAGGCGCGGTGAGCAGTTCTTC.

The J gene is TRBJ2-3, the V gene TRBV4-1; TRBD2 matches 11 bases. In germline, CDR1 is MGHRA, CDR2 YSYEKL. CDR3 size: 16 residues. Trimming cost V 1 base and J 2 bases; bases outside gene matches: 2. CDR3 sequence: CASSQGLAGHTDTQYF. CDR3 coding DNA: TGCGCCAGCAGCCAAGGACTAGCGGGGCACACAGATACGCAGTATTTT.

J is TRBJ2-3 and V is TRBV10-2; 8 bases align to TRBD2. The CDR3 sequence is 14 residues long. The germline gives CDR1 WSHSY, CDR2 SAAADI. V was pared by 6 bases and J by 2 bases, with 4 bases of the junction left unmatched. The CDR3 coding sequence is TGCGCCAGCAGATTAGCGGGGATCACAGATACGCAGTATTTT. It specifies CASRLAGITDTQYF.

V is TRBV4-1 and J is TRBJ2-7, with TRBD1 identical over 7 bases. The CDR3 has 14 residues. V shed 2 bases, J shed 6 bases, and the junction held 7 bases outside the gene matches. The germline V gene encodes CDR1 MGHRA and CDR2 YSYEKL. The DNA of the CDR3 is TGCGCCAGCAGCCAAATTAACAGGGGAAGCGAGCAGTACTTC. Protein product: CASSQINRGSEQYF.